This T cell receptor beta chain appears in the sequencing data of a study of CD8+ T cells in alopecia areata. Turning to this clone: Its antigen is unidentified.

Germline CDR1 reads LGHNT; CDR2 reads FRNRAP. The ends lost 1 base at V and 5 bases at J; junction bases unmatched: 6. This CDR3 contains 16 residues. Study-level findings and limits: Researchers reported that TCR sharing among patients proved less clear than in mice, possibly HLA-linked. Resident alphabeta T-cell populations of normal skin are likewise subject to sequencing in scalp samples. Compared with normal scalp, lesional scalp had higher clonality and more expanded CD8+ clones.

As the sequencing template, cDNA was produced by extracting RNA and reverse transcribing it. TCRdb's copy holds only in-frame clones and misses some; the assay was immunoSEQ multiplex PCR. The table lists 60,000 to 70,000 clones, approximately 46% of them singletons. V usage is TRBV12-5 and J usage is TRBJ2-2; TRBD1 matches at 8 bases. The sequencing here drew on CD8+ T cells sorted from blood, taken at week 0. This receptor was obtained from a human donor with alopecia areata. The CDR3 nucleotides are TGTGCTAGTGGTTTGGGCGGACAGGGACGGACCGGGGAGCTGTTTTTT. Residues: CASGLGGQGRTGELFF.